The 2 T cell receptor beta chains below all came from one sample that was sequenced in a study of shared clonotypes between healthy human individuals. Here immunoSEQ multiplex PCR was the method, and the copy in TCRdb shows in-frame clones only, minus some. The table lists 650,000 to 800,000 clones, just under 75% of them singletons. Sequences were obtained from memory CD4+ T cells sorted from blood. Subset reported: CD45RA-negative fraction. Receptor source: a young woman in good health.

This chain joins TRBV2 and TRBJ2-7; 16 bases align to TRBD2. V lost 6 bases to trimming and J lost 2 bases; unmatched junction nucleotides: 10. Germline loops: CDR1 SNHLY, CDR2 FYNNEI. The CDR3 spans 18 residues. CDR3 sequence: CASSHTGTSGRAAYEQYF. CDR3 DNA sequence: TGTGCCAGCAGCCACACCGGGACTAGCGGGAGGGCCGCCTACGAGCAGTACTTC.

For the CDR3, the DNA is TGTGCCAGCTCGGGGACGGGGTTTGACGAGCAGTACTTC. Residues: CASSGTGFDEQYF. V and J are TRBV18 and TRBJ2-7; TRBD1 or TRBD2 may be the D gene (5 bases each). This CDR3 region has 13 residues. V lost 6 bases to trimming and J lost 5 bases, with 14 bases between them. CDR1 and CDR2 from the germline V gene are KGHSH and LQKENI. The variable domain in full, completed from reference TRBV18 and TRBJ2-7, reads NAGVMQNPRHLVRRRGQEARLRCSPMKGHSHVYWYRQLPEEGLKFMVYLQKENIIDESGMPKERFSAEFPKEGPSILRIQQVVRGDSAAYFCASSGTGFDEQYFGPGTRLTVT.